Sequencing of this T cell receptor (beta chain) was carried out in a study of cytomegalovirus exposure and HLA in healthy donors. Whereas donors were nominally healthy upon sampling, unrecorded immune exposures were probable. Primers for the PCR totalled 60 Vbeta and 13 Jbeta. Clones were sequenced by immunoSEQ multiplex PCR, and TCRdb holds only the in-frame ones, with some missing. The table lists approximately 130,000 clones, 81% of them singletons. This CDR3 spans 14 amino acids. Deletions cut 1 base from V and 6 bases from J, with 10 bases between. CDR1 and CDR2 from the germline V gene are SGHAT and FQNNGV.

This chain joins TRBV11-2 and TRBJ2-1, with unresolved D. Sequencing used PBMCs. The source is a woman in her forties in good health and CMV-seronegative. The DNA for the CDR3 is TGTGCCAGCAGCTTAGGCGTTGAATTCAATGAGCAGTTCTTC. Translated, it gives CASSLGVEFNEQFF. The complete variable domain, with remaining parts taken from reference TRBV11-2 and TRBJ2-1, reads EAGVAQSPRYKIIEKRQSVAFWCNPISGHATLYWYQQILGQGPKLLIQFQNNGVVDDSQLPKDRFSAERLKGVDSTLKIQPAKLEDSAVYLCASSLGVEFNEQFFGPGTRLTVL.